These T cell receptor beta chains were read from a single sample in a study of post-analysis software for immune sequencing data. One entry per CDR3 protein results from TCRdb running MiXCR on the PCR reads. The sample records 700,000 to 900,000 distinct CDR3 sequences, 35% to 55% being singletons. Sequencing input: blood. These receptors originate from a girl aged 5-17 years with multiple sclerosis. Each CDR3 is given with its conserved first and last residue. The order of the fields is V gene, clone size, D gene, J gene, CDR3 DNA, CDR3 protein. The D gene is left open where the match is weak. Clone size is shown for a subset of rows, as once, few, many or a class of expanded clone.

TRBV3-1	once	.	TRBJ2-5	TGTGCCAGCAGCCAAGAGTGGACAGATCTCCAACGGGGGCAGTACTTC	CASSQEWTDLQRGQYF
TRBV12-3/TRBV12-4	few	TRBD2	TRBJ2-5	TGTGCCAGCAGTTTCTGGGCGGGAGAAGTGCGGGAGACCCAGTACTTC	CASSFWAGEVRETQYF
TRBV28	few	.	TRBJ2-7	TGTGCCAGCAGCCTAATGACCGTTTACGAGCAGTACTTC	CASSLMTVYEQYF
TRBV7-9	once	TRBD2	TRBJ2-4	TGTGCCAGCAGCTTAGAGGCGGTGGCTAGCGGCAAAAACATTCAGTACTTC	CASSLEAVASGKNIQYF
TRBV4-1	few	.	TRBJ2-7	TGCGCCAGCACTCCTCGGGCAGATAGCTCCTACGAGCAGTACTTC	CASTPRADSSYEQYF
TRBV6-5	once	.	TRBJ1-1	TGTGCCAGCAGCTCGGTACCTAACACTGAAGCTTTCTTT	CASSSVPNTEAFF
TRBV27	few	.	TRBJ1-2	TGTGCCAGCAGTTTTGGGGGACCTGGCTATGGCTACACCTTC	CASSFGGPGYGYTF
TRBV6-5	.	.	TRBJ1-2	TGTGCCAGCAGTTACCTCGAGCGGGATGGCTACACCTTC	CASSYLERDGYTF
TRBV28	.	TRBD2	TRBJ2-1	TGTGCCAGCAGTCTAGGGGGAGGGACTAGCGGGTGCGATGAGCAGTTCTTC	CASSLGGGTSGCDEQFF
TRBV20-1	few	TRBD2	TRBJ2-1	TGCAGTGCTCCCGGGGTTCGGAACAGCGGGAGGGCAAATGAGCAGTTCTTC	CSAPGVRNSGRANEQFF
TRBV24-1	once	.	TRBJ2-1	TGTGCCACCAGTGTTGGGGGGCTAGGAAATGAGCAGTTCTTC	CATSVGGLGNEQFF
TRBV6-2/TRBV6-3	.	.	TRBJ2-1	TGTGCCAGCAGTTACTTGGTCAGGGGAGGGCCACAGTTCTTC	CASSYLVRGGPQFF
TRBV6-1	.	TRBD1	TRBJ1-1	TGTGCCAGCAGTGTCCCGAACAGGGGTGAAGCTTTCTTT	CASSVPNRGEAFF
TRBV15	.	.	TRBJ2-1	TGTGCCACCAGCAGAGAAAGGGGAGGATACTACAATGAGCAGTTCTTC	CATSRERGGYYNEQFF
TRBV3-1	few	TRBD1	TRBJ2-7	TGTGCCAGCAGCCAAGACTCGGCAGGGGGATTTCGGGAGCAGTACTTC	CASSQDSAGGFREQYF